These T cell receptor beta chains were read from a single sample in a study of blood T cells in healthy people across ages. TCRdb used MiXCR to reprocess the 5' RACE reads, holding one entry per CDR3 protein. In the table there are roughly 800,000 distinct CDR3 sequences, 55% to 70% of which are singletons. Material for sequencing was blood. These receptor sequences come from a young man in good health. CDR3s include the opening cysteine and the closing phenylalanine or tryptophan. Fields, in order: J gene, D gene, V gene, clone size, CDR3 protein, CDR3 DNA. A D gene is named only where the DNA matches it firmly. Part of the rows lack a size; the others show once, few, many or a class for expanded clones.

J gene: TRBJ2-3
D gene: -
V gene: TRBV20-1
clone size: -
CDR3 protein: CSARDAAGGTPDTQYF
CDR3 DNA: TGCAGTGCTAGAGATGCAGCCGGGGGAACTCCAGATACGCAGTATTTT

J gene: TRBJ1-1
D gene: -
V gene: TRBV6-1
clone size: -
CDR3 protein: CASSGDRTAVNTEAFF
CDR3 DNA: TGTGCCAGCAGTGGGGATCGGACAGCTGTTAACACTGAAGCTTTCTTT

J gene: TRBJ2-1
D gene: -
V gene: TRBV29-1
clone size: -
CDR3 protein: CSVGRESYNEQFF
CDR3 DNA: TGCAGCGTTGGCAGGGAGAGCTACAATGAGCAGTTCTTC

J gene: TRBJ2-3
D gene: TRBD1
V gene: TRBV29-1
clone size: few
CDR3 protein: CSVERGQGAPDTQYF
CDR3 DNA: TGCAGCGTTGAGAGGGGACAGGGTGCCCCAGATACGCAGTATTTT

J gene: TRBJ2-7
D gene: TRBD1
V gene: TRBV25-1
clone size: -
CDR3 protein: CASRDRDRQYF
CDR3 DNA: TGTGCCAGCAGAGACAGGGATCGGCAGTACTTC

J gene: TRBJ1-1
D gene: -
V gene: TRBV2
clone size: -
CDR3 protein: CASRERDAAFF
CDR3 DNA: TGTGCCAGCAGGGAAAGGGACGCGGCTTTCTTT

J gene: TRBJ2-3
D gene: -
V gene: TRBV6-5
clone size: few
CDR3 protein: CASSQGTGPSTDTQYF
CDR3 DNA: TGTGCCAGCAGTCAGGGTACGGGTCCTAGCACAGATACGCAGTATTTT

J gene: TRBJ2-7
D gene: TRBD2
V gene: TRBV20-1
clone size: -
CDR3 protein: CSARGTSGRASYEQYF
CDR3 DNA: TGCAGTGCTAGGGGGACTAGCGGGAGGGCCTCCTACGAGCAGTACTTC

J gene: TRBJ2-5
D gene: TRBD2
V gene: TRBV6-6
clone size: -
CDR3 protein: CASSYLPGLAGEETQYF
CDR3 DNA: TGTGCCAGCAGTTACCTCCCGGGACTAGCGGGGGAAGAGACCCAGTACTTC

J gene: TRBJ1-5
D gene: TRBD1
V gene: TRBV6-2/TRBV6-3
clone size: -
CDR3 protein: CASTDRDRVNQPQHF
CDR3 DNA: TGTGCCAGCACCGATCGGGACAGGGTCAATCAGCCCCAGCATTTT

J gene: TRBJ2-1
D gene: TRBD2
V gene: TRBV7-6
clone size: -
CDR3 protein: CASSPPSGSHNEQFF
CDR3 DNA: TGTGCCAGCAGCCCCCCTAGCGGATCTCACAATGAGCAGTTCTTC

J gene: TRBJ2-5
D gene: TRBD2
V gene: TRBV6-1
clone size: -
CDR3 protein: CASRATGGQETQYF
CDR3 DNA: TGTGCCAGCAGGGCGACGGGGGGGCAAGAGACCCAGTACTTC

J gene: TRBJ1-2
D gene: TRBD1
V gene: TRBV6-5
clone size: -
CDR3 protein: CASSYSSTGGGYTF
CDR3 DNA: TGTGCCAGCAGTTACTCGTCGACAGGGGGTGGCTACACCTTC

J gene: TRBJ2-1
D gene: TRBD1
V gene: TRBV11-1
clone size: -
CDR3 protein: CASSLVPRDRRNSKQFF
CDR3 DNA: TGTGCCAGCAGCTTAGTGCCACGGGACAGGAGAAACTCAAAGCAGTTCTTC

J gene: TRBJ2-7
D gene: TRBD1
V gene: TRBV27
clone size: -
CDR3 protein: CASSYGDRTYEQYF
CDR3 DNA: TGTGCCAGCTCCTATGGGGACAGGACCTACGAGCAGTACTTC

J gene: TRBJ2-7
D gene: -
V gene: TRBV6-1
clone size: few
CDR3 protein: CASSESRVGEQYF
CDR3 DNA: TGTGCCAGCAGTGAATCCAGGGTAGGCGAGCAGTACTTC

J gene: TRBJ2-5
D gene: -
V gene: TRBV20-1
clone size: -
CDR3 protein: CSASPRVGETQYF
CDR3 DNA: TGCAGTGCTAGTCCCAGGGTTGGAGAGACCCAGTACTTC

J gene: TRBJ2-6
D gene: -
V gene: TRBV7-9
clone size: -
CDR3 protein: CASTLLGGSGANVLTF
CDR3 DNA: TGTGCCAGCACCCTATTAGGAGGGTCTGGGGCCAACGTCCTGACTTTC

J gene: TRBJ1-5
D gene: -
V gene: TRBV6-5
clone size: -
CDR3 protein: CASSPRAGQPQHF
CDR3 DNA: TGTGCCAGCAGTCCTCGGGCGGGCCAGCCCCAGCATTTT

J gene: TRBJ2-4
D gene: -
V gene: TRBV6-1
clone size: -
CDR3 protein: CVSSEFGGLAKNIQYF
CDR3 DNA: TGTGTCAGCAGTGAATTCGGAGGGTTAGCCAAAAACATTCAGTACTTC